The 2 T cell receptor beta chains in this list originate from one sample, sequenced in a study of cytomegalovirus exposure and HLA in healthy donors. The study ran its PCR with 60 Vbeta and 13 Jbeta primers. The data were produced by immunoSEQ multiplex PCR, yet TCRdb's version contains in-frame clones alone and is incomplete. This repertoire shows under 150,000 clones, around three quarters found once; its top ten account for approximately 6.3%. The sample taken for sequencing was PBMCs. The receptors shown here come from a man aged 40-49 years in good health and CMV-seropositive.

This chain joins TRBV10-1 and TRBJ2-5; the match to TRBD2 covers 7 bases. The CDR3 is 17 residues long. V trimming: 10 bases; J trimming: 5 bases; junction bases outside the gene matches: 22. Germline assignment: CDR1 WNHNN and CDR2 SYGVQD (reference sequence). The CDR3 sequence is CATSRRPSGSLPETQYF. In DNA form, the CDR3 reads TGCGCCACCTCCAGGCGGCCTAGCGGCTCCCTTCCGGAGACCCAGTACTTC.

The chain has TRBV5-4 and TRBJ2-3; 7 bases are shared with TRBD2. There are 16 residues in the CDR3. CDR1 is SGHNT and CDR2 is YYREEE in the germline V gene (reference sequence). V lost 2 bases, J lost 0 bases, and 6 bases stayed unmatched. CDR3 residues: CASSFPGTTSTDTQYF. Written as DNA, the CDR3 is TGTGCCAGCAGCTTTCCCGGGACTACTAGCACAGATACGCAGTATTTT.